The entry below gives a single T cell receptor beta chain sequence along with its context. The antigen is unknown. One end of the junction does not line up with germline, which may come from a read error. CDR1 SGHTA and CDR2 FQGNSA come from the germline V gene. The CDR3 length is 14 residues. The data were taken from a study of T cells after yellow fever vaccination. Study-level points and caveats: Post-booster samples contained most primary-vaccination clones (approximately 96% CD4, about 85% CD8). The secondary response peaked faster, at day 5 versus 15, but was weaker.

Each CDR3 protein gets one entry after TCRdb re-called the 5' RACE reads with MiXCR. Of about 400,000 distinct CDR3 sequences listed, approximately 10% are singletons. The J gene is TRBJ1-2, the V gene TRBV7-2; 8 nucleotides agree with TRBD1. The clonotype was recovered from a man aged 18 to 30 who received the YFV17D yellow fever vaccine. This material consisted of PBMCs, taken on the day of the first yellow fever vaccination. In DNA, the CDR3 is TGTGACAGCAGCTTAGGACTGACAGGGGATGGCTACACCTTC. The encoded protein is CDSSLGLTGDGYTF.